A selection of T cell receptor beta chains follows, all from one sample in a study of esophageal squamous cell carcinoma under preoperative chemotherapy. TCRdb reprocessed the PCR reads via MiXCR and lists one record per CDR3 protein. Altogether about 15,000 distinct CDR3 sequences are present, nearly 50% being singletons, with the ten largest covering approximately 30%. Sampling was performed from a patient given preoperative chemotherapy. The receptors stem from a human donor with esophageal squamous cell carcinoma. The donor label of this sample is uncertain. CDR3s include the opening cysteine and the closing phenylalanine or tryptophan. The D gene is left open where the match is weak. Not all rows give a size; the values are once, few, many and, for expanded clones, a class.

d_call,j_call,clone_size,v_call,cdr3_aa,cdr3_nt
.,TRBJ2-5,few,TRBV7-2,CASSLAGGFSVETQYF,TGTGCCAGCAGCTTAGCGGGAGGTTTTTCGGTAGAGACCCAGTACTTC
TRBD1,TRBJ2-5,.,TRBV4-2,CASSQEYPSRQGLGETQYF,TGTGCCAGCAGCCAAGAATACCCTTCTCGACAGGGGCTGGGGGAGACCCAGTACTTC
TRBD2,TRBJ2-4,many,TRBV11-2,CASSLEGLETQQYF,TGTGCCAGCAGCTTAGAGGGACTAGAAACGCAGCAGTACTTC
.,TRBJ2-3,.,TRBV24-1,CATSDLATQYF,TGTGCCACCAGTGATTTGGCTACGCAGTATTTT
.,TRBJ2-3,few,TRBV7-2,CASSLVTGGGPQYF,TGTGCCAGCAGCTTAGTGACCGGGGGTGGGCCGCAGTATTTT
.,TRBJ2-7,many,TRBV27,CASSFLRSSYEQYF,TGTGCCAGCAGTTTTTTGAGGTCCTCCTACGAGCAGTACTTC
TRBD2,TRBJ2-1,.,TRBV6-1,CASSRTSGSLDEQFF,TGTGCCAGCAGCAGGACTAGCGGGAGTTTGGATGAGCAGTTCTTC
.,TRBJ2-3,.,TRBV7-3,CASSPDAKDTQYF,TGTGCCAGCAGCCCAGACGCCAAAGATACTCAGTATTTC
.,TRBJ2-1,many,TRBV7-4,CASSLASLYEQFF,TGTGCCAGCAGCTTAGCGTCGTTGTATGAGCAGTTCTTC
.,TRBJ2-5,.,TRBV5-6,CASSPTERAQVKYF,TGTGCCAGCAGCCCTACTGAGAGGGCTCAGGTGAAGTACTTC
TRBD1,TRBJ2-1,.,TRBV7-8,CASSALHRGLDYEQFF,TGTGCCAGCAGCGCCCTCCACAGGGGGCTTGACTACGAGCAGTTCTTC
.,TRBJ2-1,.,TRBV6-2/TRBV6-3,CASSYFGSYNEQFF,TGTGCCAGCAGTTACTTTGGCTCCTACAATGAGCAGTTCTTC
TRBD1,TRBJ2-3,.,TRBV12-3/TRBV12-4,CASTLGGSSTDTQYF,TGTGCCAGCACCTTAGGGGGCAGCAGCACAGATACGCAGTATTTT
TRBD2,TRBJ2-1,few,TRBV5-4,CASSLDFLAGDNEQFF,TGTGCCAGCAGCTTGGATTTCCTAGCGGGAGACAATGAGCAGTTCTTC
.,TRBJ2-5,.,TRBV11-3,CASSPDPRLRPYF,TGTGCCAGCAGCCCAGACCCCAGACTGCGCCCGTACTTC
.,TRBJ2-3,.,TRBV12-3/TRBV12-4,CASMYEGTDTQYF,TGTGCCAGCATGTATGAGGGGACAGATACGCAGTATTTT